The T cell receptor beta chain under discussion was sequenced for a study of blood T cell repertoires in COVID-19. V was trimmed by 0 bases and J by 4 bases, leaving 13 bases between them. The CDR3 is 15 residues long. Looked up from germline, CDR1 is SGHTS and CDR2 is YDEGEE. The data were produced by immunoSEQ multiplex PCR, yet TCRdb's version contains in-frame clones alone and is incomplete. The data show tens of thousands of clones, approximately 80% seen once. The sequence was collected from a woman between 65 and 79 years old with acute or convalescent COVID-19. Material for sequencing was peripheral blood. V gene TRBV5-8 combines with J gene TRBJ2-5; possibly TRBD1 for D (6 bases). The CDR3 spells CASSLGIQGSETQYF. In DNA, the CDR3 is TGTGCCAGCAGCTTGGGGATACAGGGATCAGAGACCCAGTACTTC. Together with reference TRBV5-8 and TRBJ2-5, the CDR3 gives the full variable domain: EAGVTQSPTHLIKTRGQQATLRCSPISGHTSVYWYQQALGLGLQFLLWYDEGEERNRGNFPPRFSGRQFPNYSSELNVNALELEDSALYLCASSLGIQGSETQYFGPGTRLLVL.